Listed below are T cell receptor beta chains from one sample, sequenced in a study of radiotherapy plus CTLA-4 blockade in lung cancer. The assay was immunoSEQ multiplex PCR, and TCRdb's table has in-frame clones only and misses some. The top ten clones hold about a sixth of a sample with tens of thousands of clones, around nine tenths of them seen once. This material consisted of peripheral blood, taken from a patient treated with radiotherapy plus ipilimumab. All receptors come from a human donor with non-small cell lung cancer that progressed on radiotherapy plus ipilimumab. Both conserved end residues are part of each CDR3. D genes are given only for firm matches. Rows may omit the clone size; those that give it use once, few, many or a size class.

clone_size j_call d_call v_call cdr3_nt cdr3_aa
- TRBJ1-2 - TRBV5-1 TGCGCCACCCACAGCGGGTCTGGAGGCTATGGCTACACCTTC CATHSGSGGYGYTF
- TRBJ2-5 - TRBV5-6 TGTGCCAGCAGCTTGGCACTAGAAGACGCGTACTTC CASSLALEDAYF
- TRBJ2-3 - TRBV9 TGTGCCAGCACCGTGGGGGGAGGCACAGATACGCAGTATTTT CASTVGGGTDTQYF
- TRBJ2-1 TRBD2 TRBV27 TGTGCCAGCAGTAGGCCTAGCGGGATATACAATGAGCAGTTCTTC CASSRPSGIYNEQFF
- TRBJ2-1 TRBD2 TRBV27 TGTGCCAGCAGCGGAATAGCGGGGGTCTCCTACAATGAGCAGTTCTTC CASSGIAGVSYNEQFF
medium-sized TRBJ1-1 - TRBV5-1 TGCGCCAGCAGCCCCCTAGAAGGGAACACTGAAGCTTTCTTT CASSPLEGNTEAFF
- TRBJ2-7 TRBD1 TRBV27 TGTGCCAGCAAGGTTTTGGGGACAGGCTCCTACGAGCAGTACTTC CASKVLGTGSYEQYF
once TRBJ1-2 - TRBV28 TGTGCCAGCAGTTGGGTGCGGGGCTACACCTTC CASSWVRGYTF
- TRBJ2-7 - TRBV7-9 TGTGCCAGCAGCTTAGAGGGTCTCTCCTACGAGCAGTACTTC CASSLEGLSYEQYF
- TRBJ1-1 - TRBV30 TGTGCCTGGAAAGCCTCGCCGGCGGACACTGAAGCTTTCTTT CAWKASPADTEAFF
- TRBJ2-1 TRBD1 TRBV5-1 TGCGCCAGCAGTTCCGCAGGGGGCAGTTACAATGAGCAGTTCTTC CASSSAGGSYNEQFF
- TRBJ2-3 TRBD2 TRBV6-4 TGTGCCAGCAGCGCGGAAGCGGGGGGCCTAGATACGCAGTATTTT CASSAEAGGLDTQYF
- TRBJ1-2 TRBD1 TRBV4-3 TGCGCCAGCAGCCAGGTCCCGGGACAGGGGACCTATGGCTACACCTTC CASSQVPGQGTYGYTF
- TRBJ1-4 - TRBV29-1 TGCAGCGGGGGACCGGGGCTGGGGAAACTGTTTTTT CSGGPGLGKLFF
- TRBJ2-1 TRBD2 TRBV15 TGTGCCACCAGCAACGGCGGGGGGGCCTATGAGCAGTTCTTC CATSNGGGAYEQFF
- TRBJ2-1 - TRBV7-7 TGTGCTAGCAGCTCAGATAACAATGAGCAGTTCTTC CASSSDNNEQFF
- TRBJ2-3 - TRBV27 TGTGCCAGCAGTTTGGCCCCCCCGAGCACAGATACGCAGTATTTT CASSLAPPSTDTQYF
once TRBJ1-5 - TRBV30 TGTGCCTGGAGTCCAGTCGGGGGCAATCAGCCCCAGCATTTT CAWSPVGGNQPQHF
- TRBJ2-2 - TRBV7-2 TGTGCCAGCAGCTTGGAGCTCGGGGAGCTGTTTTTT CASSLELGELFF
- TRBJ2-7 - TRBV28 TGTGCCAGCAGTTTGGGGGGGGCGGCCTACGAGCAGTACTTC CASSLGGAAYEQYF
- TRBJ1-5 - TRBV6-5 TGTGCCAGCAGTTACAGCAGGGGCGATCAGCCCCAGCATTTT CASSYSRGDQPQHF
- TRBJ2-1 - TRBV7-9 TGTGCTACGAGTGTGAGCCTAAGCTTGGGTGAGCAGTTCTTC CATSVSLSLGEQFF
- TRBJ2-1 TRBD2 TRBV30 TGTGCCTGGAGTGTTAGGGCTAGCGGATACAATGAGCAGTTCTTC CAWSVRASGYNEQFF
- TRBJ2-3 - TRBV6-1 TGTGCCAGCAAAGGGACATCTAAGGATACGCAGTATTTT CASKGTSKDTQYF
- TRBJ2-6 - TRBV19 TGTGCCAGTAGTATTCTCTCTGGGGCCAACGTCCTGACTTTC CASSILSGANVLTF
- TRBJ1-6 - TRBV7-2 TGTGCCAGCAGCTTAGTTGGGGGCTCCTATAATTCACCCCTCCACTTT CASSLVGGSYNSPLHF